This TCR beta chain was sequenced in a study of blood T cell repertoires in COVID-19. Study summary: Samples representing acute and convalescent COVID-19 were sourced from the United States, Italy and Spain. Nucleic acid was either cDNA or gDNA, and it came from T cells, B-cell-depleted T cells, or PBMCs.

Original analysis: The authors estimated nucleated cell counts from reference gene primer amplification. Libraries were prepared by immunoSEQ multiplex PCR; TCRdb keeps only in-frame clonotypes and omits some of them. The V and J calls and clone size were taken over from that table, and D and trimming were inferred from the DNA. Counted here are about 140,000 clones, 76% occurring once; the ten biggest clones make up around 4.8%. CDR3 length: 14 residues. V was shortened by 2 bases and J by 4 bases, with 12 bases between the two germline ends. Germline CDR1 is GTSNPN and CDR2 is SVGIG (reference sequence).

The receptor was derived from a woman of 80 years or more with active or convalescent COVID-19. The chain is built from TRBV30 and TRBJ1-5, with D tentatively TRBD1 (5 bases). Specimen: peripheral blood. CDR3 nucleotide sequence: TGTGCCTGGAGTTCGGGGGTATGGAATCAGCCCCAGCATTTT. Its translation: CAWSSGVWNQPQHF.